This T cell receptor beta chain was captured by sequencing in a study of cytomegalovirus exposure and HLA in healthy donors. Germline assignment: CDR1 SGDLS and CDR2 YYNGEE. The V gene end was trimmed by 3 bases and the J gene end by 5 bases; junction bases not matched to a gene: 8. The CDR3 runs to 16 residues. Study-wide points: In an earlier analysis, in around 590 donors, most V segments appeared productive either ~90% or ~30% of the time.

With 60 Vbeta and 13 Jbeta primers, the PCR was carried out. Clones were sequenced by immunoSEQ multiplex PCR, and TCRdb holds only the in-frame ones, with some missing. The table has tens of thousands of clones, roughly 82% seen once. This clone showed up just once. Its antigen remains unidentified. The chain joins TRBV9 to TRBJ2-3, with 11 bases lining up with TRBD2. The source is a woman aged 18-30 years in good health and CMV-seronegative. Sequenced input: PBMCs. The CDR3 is CASSDQLAGVLDTQYF. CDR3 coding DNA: TGTGCCAGCAGCGACCAACTAGCGGGAGTTCTAGATACGCAGTATTTT.